These 24 T cell receptor beta chains originate from one sample sequenced in a study of blood T cell repertoires in COVID-19. Clones were read by immunoSEQ multiplex PCR, and TCRdb kept only the in-frame ones, dropping some. Found here are approximately 350,000 clones, about 88% of them singletons; the top ten hold more than 5.5%. Sequencing input: peripheral blood. These receptors originate from a woman in her 70s with COVID-19, enrolled during active disease.

This chain joins TRBV6-2 or TRBV6-3 and TRBJ1-2; 7 positions agree with TRBD1. Trimming took 6 bases from V and 4 from J; bases not matched to a gene: 5. Germline CDR1 MNHEY, CDR2 SVGEGT. The CDR3 spans 13 residues. CDR3 residues: CASSTRQGYGYTF. The CDR3, as DNA: TGTGCCAGCAGCACACGACAGGGCTATGGCTACACCTTC.

The chain is built from TRBV19 and TRBJ2-5, with TRBD2 identical over 12 bases. V was clipped by 11 bases and J by 5 bases; unmatched bases: 9. The CDR3 consists of 14 residues. Germline assignment: CDR1 LNHDA and CDR2 SQIVND (reference sequence). The CDR3 DNA reads TGTGCCCCTATAACTAGCGGGGGGCGGGAGACCCAGTACTTC. It specifies CAPITSGGRETQYF.

The genes are TRBV9 and TRBJ2-3, with TRBD1 matching 9 bases. CDR1 is SGDLS, CDR2 YYNGEE, per germline. CDR3 length: 14 residues. With V trimmed by 3 bases and J by 5 bases, 4 bases remained unmatched. The CDR3 DNA reads as TGTGCCAGCAGCGGGACAGGGGCGCGAGATACGCAGTATTTT. Translation: CASSGTGARDTQYF.

The chain recombines TRBV5-5 with TRBJ2-5, with D possibly TRBD2 on 6 matching bases. The V end was cut by 4 bases, the J end by 3 bases, with 10 bases between. Germline lookup yields CDR1 SGHKS and CDR2 YYEKEE (reference sequence). The CDR3 consists of 13 residues. The CDR3 loop is CASSLASEETQYF. Here the CDR3 DNA reads TGTGCCAGCAGCCTTGCTAGCGAAGAGACCCAGTACTTC.

V is TRBV14 and J is TRBJ2-4; 9 nucleotides align to TRBD2. CDR1 and CDR2 from the germline V gene are SGHDN and FVKESK. The CDR3 totals 16 residues. The V and J ends lost 4 bases and 7 bases, in that order; junction bases with no gene match: 11. The CDR3 coding sequence is TGTGCCAGCAGCCCCCGTGGAGGACTAGCGCGGAACATTCAGTACTTC. Translated: CASSPRGGLARNIQYF.

This clone has only a few counts. The CDR3 spells CASSDWGQSQRAFF. The CDR3 DNA follows: TGTGCCAGCAGTGACTGGGGACAGTCCCAAAGGGCTTTCTTT. This chain joins TRBV6-6 and TRBJ1-1; TRBD1 aligns across 7 bases. V was clipped by 5 bases and J by 11 bases; unmatched bases: 14. Per germline, CDR1 MNHNY and CDR2 SVGAGI (reference sequence). This CDR3 region has 14 residues.

Only a few counts were recorded for this clone. The chain uses TRBV4-3 and TRBJ2-3, with 11 bases matching TRBD1. The CDR3 covers 15 residues. Looked up from germline, CDR1 is LGHNA and CDR2 is YSLEER. V dropped 1 base and J dropped 5; count of bases not matched to a gene: 2. CDR3 sequence reads: CASSQGTGGRDTQYF. The CDR3 DNA is TGCGCCAGCAGCCAAGGGACAGGGGGCCGAGATACGCAGTATTTT.

The rearrangement joins TRBV7-2 to TRBJ1-5; a possible D gene is TRBD1 (5 bases). The CDR3 is made up of 18 amino acids. The germline V gene encodes CDR1 SGHTA and CDR2 FQGNSA. Trimming shortened V by 0 bases and J by 2 bases, and 17 bases separated the two germline ends. The chain's CDR3 is CASSLAPSGPGGNQPQHF. The CDR3 DNA is TGTGCCAGCAGCTTAGCCCCATCAGGGCCGGGAGGCAATCAGCCCCAGCATTTT.

V usage is TRBV24-1 and J usage is TRBJ1-2; D ambiguous. This CDR3 spans 14 amino acids. CDR1 is KGHDR and CDR2 is SFDVKD in the germline V gene. V was pared by 1 base and J by 2 bases, with 7 bases between. The CDR3 spells CATSDFWRNYGYTF. The CDR3 DNA reads as TGTGCCACCAGTGATTTTTGGAGAAACTATGGCTACACCTTC.

The chain has TRBV3-1 (or the pseudogene TRBV3-2) and TRBJ1-6; 9 bases agree with TRBD1. After removal of 4 bases from V and 7 bases from J, the junction contained 5 bases not matched to a gene. Germline V CDR1 and CDR2: LGHDT, YNNKEL (reference sequence). The CDR3 consists of 15 residues. CDR3 nucleotides: TGTGCCAGCAGCCCCAAGGGACAGGGAAATTCACCCCTCCACTTT. This codes for CASSPKGQGNSPLHF.

CDR3 sequence (DNA): TGTGCCATCAGTGGGGGAGATGGCTACACCTTC. It encodes CAISGGDGYTF. J is TRBJ1-2 and V is TRBV10-3; D not resolved. The CDR3 length is 11 residues. Trimming shortened V by 4 bases and J by 6 bases, and 6 bases separated the two germline ends. Looked up from germline, CDR1 is ENHRY and CDR2 is SYGVKD.

The chain is built from TRBV9 and TRBJ2-3; TRBD2 aligns across 8 bases. V trimming: 5 bases; J trimming: 0 bases; junction bases outside the gene matches: 8. Germline V lookup: CDR1 SGDLS, CDR2 YYNGEE. The CDR3 spans 16 residues. CDR3 coding DNA: TGTGCCAGCAGTTTCTTTTCGGGGGGGAGCACAGATACGCAGTATTTT. Its translation: CASSFFSGGSTDTQYF.

A single count supports this clone. J is TRBJ2-3 and V is TRBV10-1; D perhaps matches TRBD1 (5 bases). This CDR3 comprises 13 residues. V lost 4 bases and J lost 2, with 7 bases in between. Germline V gives CDR1 WNHNN, CDR2 SYGVQD (reference sequence). In DNA form, the CDR3 reads TGCGCCAGCAGTGGACAGATCACAGATACGCAGTATTTT. Translated, it gives CASSGQITDTQYF.

Regarding this clone: This specimen includes other DNA sequences encoding the same CDR3. The chain links TRBV7-6 to TRBJ2-1; weak D call: TRBD1 (5 bases). The CDR3 is made up of 15 amino acids. Trimming removed 5 bases from V and 7 bases from J, with 18 bases in between. Germline CDR1 and CDR2: SGHVS and FNYEAQ. In DNA form, the CDR3 reads TGTGCCAGCAGCCTTTCCGGTGGGGCCTGGAATGAGCAGTTCTTC. This encodes CASSLSGGAWNEQFF.

V gene TRBV5-1 combines with J gene TRBJ2-2; D call uncertain. Per germline, CDR1 SGHRS and CDR2 YFSETQ. Trimming stripped 2 bases from V and 0 bases from J, with 11 bases between. The CDR3 is 16 amino acids. Here the CDR3 DNA reads TGCGCCAGCAGCTTTTTGCAGGCAGCGAACACCGGGGAGCTGTTTTTT. Translation: CASSFLQAANTGELFF.

The chain joins TRBV6-5 to TRBJ2-2; 7 nucleotides align to TRBD2. The J segment lost 1 base and the V segment lost 6 bases, leaving 5 bases of the junction unmatched. The CDR3 consists of 15 residues. Germline V CDR1 and CDR2: MNHEY, SVGAGI. Here the CDR3 reads CASRESGVNTGELFF. CDR3 DNA: TGTGCCAGCAGAGAGAGCGGGGTGAACACCGGGGAGCTGTTTTTT.

In this sample, this clone turned up once. The chain employs TRBV7-8 and TRBJ1-2, with 11 bases that match TRBD1. The ends lost 3 bases at V and 1 base at J; junction bases unmatched: 4. Per germline, CDR1 SGHVS and CDR2 FQNEAQ. The CDR3 runs 16 residues. CDR3 loop: CASSLDGTGGNYGYTF. The DNA of the CDR3 is TGTGCCAGCAGCTTGGATGGGACAGGGGGTAACTATGGCTACACCTTC.

The chain couples TRBV2 to TRBJ1-3; D is possibly TRBD1 (5 bases). Per germline, CDR1 SNHLY and CDR2 FYNNEI. Trimming shortened V by 2 bases and J by 8 bases, and 10 bases separated the two germline ends. The CDR3 covers 13 residues. The CDR3 bases are TGTGCCAGCAGTGAATGGGGGGGAGACACCATATATTTT. Translation gives CASSEWGGDTIYF.

The chain employs TRBV5-6 and TRBJ1-5, with 9 bases that match TRBD1. The germline V gene encodes CDR1 SGHDT and CDR2 YYEEEE. The CDR3 length is 15 residues. Trimming at V came to 3 bases and at J to 8 bases, leaving 9 bases not matched to a gene. The CDR3 spells CASSSLDRGREPQHF. As DNA, the CDR3 is TGTGCCAGCAGCTCTTTGGACAGGGGCAGGGAGCCCCAGCATTTT. The full variable domain, completed using reference TRBV5-6 and TRBJ1-5, is DAGVTQSPTHLIKTRGQQVTLRCSPKSGHDTVSWYQQALGQGPQFIFQYYEEEERQRGNFPDRFSGHQFPNYSSELNVNALLLGDSALYLCASSSLDRGREPQHFGDGTRLSIL.

This sequence joins TRBV3-1 (or the pseudogene TRBV3-2) and TRBJ2-5; the match to TRBD1 covers 9 bases. The V gene end was trimmed by 3 bases and the J gene end by 2 bases; junction bases not matched to a gene: 4. This CDR3 contains 15 residues. Germline V CDR1 and CDR2: LGHDT, YNNKEL (reference sequence). CDR3 residues: CASSQGTGLQETQYF. CDR3 DNA: TGTGCCAGCAGCCAGGGGACAGGGCTGCAAGAGACCCAGTACTTC.

This chain links TRBV3-1 (or the pseudogene TRBV3-2) with TRBJ2-7; TRBD2 aligns across 11 bases. The CDR3 has 15 amino acids. Germline assignment: CDR1 LGHDT and CDR2 YNNKEL (reference sequence). Trimming removed 7 bases from V and 1 base from J; junction bases left unmatched: 6. CDR3 in DNA: TGTGCCAGCACGTTAACTAGCGGGGGTTCCTACGAGCAGTACTTC. Its protein product is CASTLTSGGSYEQYF.

This clone was seen just once. The chain is built from TRBV27 and TRBJ2-3; D possibly corresponds to TRBD2 (7 bases). The CDR3 is 16 residues long. Trimming removed 5 bases from V and 5 bases from J, with 20 bases in between. Germline V gene sequence: CDR1 MNHEY, CDR2 SMNVEV (reference sequence). The CDR3: CASSLWEGGSQDTQYF. CDR3 bases: TGTGCCAGCAGTCTCTGGGAGGGGGGCTCCCAAGATACGCAGTATTTT.

The chain couples TRBV30 to TRBJ1-2; D not certain. The CDR3 runs 14 residues. Germline CDR1 GTSNPN, CDR2 SVGIG (reference sequence). V was trimmed by 0 bases and J by 4 bases, leaving 12 bases between them. As DNA, the CDR3 is TGTGCCTGGAGTGTATCGTACCTAGCCTATGGCTACACCTTC. Protein sequence: CAWSVSYLAYGYTF.

The chain is built from TRBV27 and TRBJ1-2; maybe TRBD1 (5 bases). This CDR3 comprises 15 residues. Trimming shortened V by 4 bases and J by 0 bases, and 12 bases separated the two germline ends. Germline V gene data show CDR1 as MNHEY and CDR2 as SMNVEV (reference sequence). The CDR3 protein is CASSSSGGSNYGYTF. The CDR3 coding sequence is TGTGCCAGCAGTTCCTCCGGGGGATCTAACTATGGCTACACCTTC.